This TCR beta chain was found in a study of neurological immune-mediated disorders (dated by TCRdb to the late 2010s). Concerning the study at large: Of the 35 or so multiple sclerosis patients, roughly 30 had relapsing-remitting MS and 3 had secondary progressive MS. Longitudinal samples, technical triplicates and paired sorted CD4+ and CD8+ T-cell subsets, alongside PBMC samples, were included among the approximately 110 TCR-beta libraries. Peripheral blood TCR-beta repertoires from HTLV-I-associated myelopathy (HAM/TSP) patients, multiple sclerosis patients and healthy controls were compared by UMI-based sequencing. The cohort included about 70 subjects: roughly 15 with HAM/TSP, approximately 34 with multiple sclerosis, and 20 healthy controls.

At least ten counts were recorded for this clonotype. Its recognized antigen is unknown. No base qualities exist here, and no much larger clone lies one base off it. For CDR1 and CDR2, the germline V gene lists SGHDN and FVKESK. V is pared back by 0 bases and J by 7 bases, with 19 bases lying between the germline termini. The CDR3 contains 16 residues, cysteine and phenylalanine counted. Of the read, only the CDR3 DNA is kept; its 48 bases are in frame from base 1. Overall results and qualifications from the work: TCR clonal expansion was highest in HAM/TSP patients and lowest in MS patients, with MS patients falling below even healthy controls. The MS cluster showed no association with clinical or MRI features, and the authors stated that larger cohorts are needed. In a phylogenetic analysis, the repertoires of 18 out of 34 MS patients fell into a single cluster of related CDR3 sequences, pointing to a possible signature at the repertoire level. No identical CDR3 amino acid sequences were shared among expanded clones across subjects, suggesting private TCR-beta repertoires in all groups.

Libraries from unsorted PBMCs were made from 2 million PBMCs kept in RNAlater at -80 degrees C until RNA extraction. The multiple sclerosis patients were enrolled in a US clinical protocol that used magnetic resonance imaging to evaluate disease progression. Peripheral blood underwent Ficoll-Hypaque density gradient centrifugation to isolate PBMCs, which were then cryopreserved in liquid nitrogen. cDNA synthesis used template-switch 5'RACE with a primer carrying a 10-nucleotide random unique molecular identifier tagging each TCR transcript. Over 170 million TCR-beta sequences, covering 15-18 subjects, were produced in each sequencing run. The RNeasy kit was used to extract total RNA. TCR-beta VDJ regions were amplified with primers for the TCR constant region and the 5'RACE anchor, using the KAPA Real-time Library Amplification kit. A first PCR added sample indexes and Illumina adaptors, after which a second PCR increased the library yield. After Ampure bead purification, the roughly 650 bp TCR product was size-selected on a 2% E-gel SizeSelection system. Before pooling, libraries had their quality checked on a Bioanalyzer, their concentration measured with Qubit, and their quantity determined with the Kapa Library Quantification kit. Libraries were sequenced paired-end 2 x 150 bp on an Illumina HiSeq 2500. To increase sequence diversity, roughly 24-31% phiX was spiked into each library pool. In the source study's methods: Quality-filtered reads were processed with the UMI-based MiGEC pipeline, and over 90% of raw TCR sequences were removed by the MiGEC pipeline during error correction. IMGT germline references were used for aligning VDJ genes, and each clonotype was defined as a unique CDR3 amino acid sequence together with its V-J genes. Clonal expansion, Shannon diversity, and CDR3 relatedness (CalcPairwiseDistances, ClusterSamples) were evaluated with VDJtools, and phylogenetic trees were built with CLCbio workbench. Using coefficient-of-variation modelling across technical triplicates, the study counted a clone as expanded if it had at least 8 unique UMIs. Through fastp at Q25 and MiXCR, TCRdb rebuilt clones from the public reads, retaining in-frame beta chains. For every CDR3 protein sequence, its rows merge into one entry that carries the most common genes and DNA. The V and J calls were determined by TCRdb, not by the authors. This sample is represented by about 33,000 distinct CDR3 sequences; approximately 1.5% of them were singletons. Of the sample, about a tenth is held by the ten largest clones.

Material: PBMCs. The origin of this receptor is a woman in her thirties with multiple sclerosis. This sequence uses TRBV14 and TRBJ2-7; the D gene cannot be resolved reliably. The DNA is TGTGCCAGCAGCCAAGATTTTGCGGTATGGATGGGTGAGCAGTACTTC. Its translation is CASSQDFAVWMGEQYF.